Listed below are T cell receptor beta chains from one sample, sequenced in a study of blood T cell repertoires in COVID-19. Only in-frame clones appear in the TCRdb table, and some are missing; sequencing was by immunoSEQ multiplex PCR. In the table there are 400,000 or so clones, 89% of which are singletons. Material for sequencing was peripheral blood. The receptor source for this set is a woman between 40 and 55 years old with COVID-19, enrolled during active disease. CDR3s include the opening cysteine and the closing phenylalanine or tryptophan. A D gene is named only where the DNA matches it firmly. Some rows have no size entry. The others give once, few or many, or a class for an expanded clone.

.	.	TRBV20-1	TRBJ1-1	CSARQKNKAFF	TGCAGTGCGCGACAGAAGAATAAAGCTTTCTTT
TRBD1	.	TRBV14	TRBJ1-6	CASSTWTGGNSPLHF	TGTGCCAGCAGCACTTGGACAGGGGGTAATTCACCCCTCCACTTT
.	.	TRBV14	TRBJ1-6	CASSQGSRVNSPLHF	TGTGCCAGCAGCCAAGGGTCGAGGGTAAATTCACCCCTCCACTTT
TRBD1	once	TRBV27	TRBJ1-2	CASSPWTGGFGYGYTF	TGTGCCAGCAGTCCTTGGACAGGGGGGTTCGGCTATGGCTACACCTTC
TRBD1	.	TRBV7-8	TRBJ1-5	CASSPGQGLRGSNQPQHF	TGTGCCAGCAGCCCCGGACAGGGTTTACGTGGTAGCAATCAGCCCCAGCATTTT
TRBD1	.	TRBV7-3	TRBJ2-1	CASSPFPDRGRDNEQFF	TGTGCCAGCAGCCCTTTCCCGGACAGGGGAAGGGACAATGAGCAGTTCTTC
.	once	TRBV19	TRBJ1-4	CASSMGAGTNEKLFF	TGTGCCAGTAGTATGGGGGCAGGAACTAATGAAAAACTGTTTTTT
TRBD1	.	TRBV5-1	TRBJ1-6	CASSSGTASSYNSPLHF	TGCGCCAGCAGCTCGGGGACAGCCAGCTCCTATAATTCACCCCTCCACTTT
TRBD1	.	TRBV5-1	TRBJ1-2	CASSFRDRGPDYGYTF	TGCGCCAGCAGCTTCCGGGACAGGGGGCCGGACTATGGCTACACCTTC
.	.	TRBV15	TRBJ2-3	CAFARTSTDTQYF	TGTGCCTTTGCCAGGACTAGCACAGATACGCAGTATTTT
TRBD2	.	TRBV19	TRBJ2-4	CASSMPVGGGAKNIQYF	TGTGCCAGTAGTATGCCGGTCGGGGGAGGGGCCAAAAACATTCAGTACTTC
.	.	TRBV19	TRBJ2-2	CASRSQTDGGGTGELFF	TGTGCCAGCAGGAGCCAAACGGACGGAGGAGGGACCGGGGAGCTGTTTTTT
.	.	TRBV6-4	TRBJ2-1	CASSGTGGTYNEQFF	TGTGCCAGCAGTGGGACAGGAGGGACCTACAATGAGCAGTTCTTC
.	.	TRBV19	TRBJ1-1	CASSITGEPEAFF	TGTGCCAGTAGTATAACGGGGGAACCTGAAGCTTTCTTT
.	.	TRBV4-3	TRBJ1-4	CASSPSRARVYEKLFF	TGCGCCAGCAGCCCCTCACGGGCGAGGGTATATGAAAAACTGTTTTTT
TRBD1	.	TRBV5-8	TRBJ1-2	CASSLVLRGQDYGYTF	TGTGCCAGCAGCTTGGTCCTCAGGGGGCAAGACTATGGCTACACCTTC
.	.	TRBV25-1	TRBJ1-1	CASNPQGITEAFF	TGTGCCAGCAACCCACAGGGTATCACTGAAGCTTTCTTT
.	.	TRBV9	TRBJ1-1	CASSHQGGETEAFF	TGTGCCAGCAGCCATCAAGGAGGGGAGACTGAAGCTTTCTTT
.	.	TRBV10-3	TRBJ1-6	CAISDDSYNSPLHF	TGTGCCATCAGTGATGACAGTTATAATTCACCCCTCCACTTT
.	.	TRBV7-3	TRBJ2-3	CASSSGDYTDTQYF	TGTGCCAGCAGCTCCGGCGACTACACAGATACGCAGTATTTT
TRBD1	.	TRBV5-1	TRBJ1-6	CASSSGQGTSPLHF	TGCGCCAGCAGCTCCGGACAGGGAACTTCACCCCTCCACTTT
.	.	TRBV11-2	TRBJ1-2	CASTPLGEGYGYTF	TGTGCCAGCACCCCCCTGGGGGAGGGCTATGGCTACACCTTC
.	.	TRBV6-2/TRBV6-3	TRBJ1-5	CASSHGFSSNQPQHF	TGTGCCAGCAGCCACGGGTTTTCTAGCAATCAGCCCCAGCATTTT
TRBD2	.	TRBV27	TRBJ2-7	CASSFRLAGDEQYF	TGTGCCAGCAGTTTTAGGCTAGCGGGAGACGAGCAGTACTTC
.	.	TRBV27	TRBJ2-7	CASSPKDWWGAHEQYF	TGTGCCAGCAGTCCTAAAGACTGGTGGGGAGCCCACGAGCAGTACTTC
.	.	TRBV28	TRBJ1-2	CASSFVDGRGDGYTF	TGTGCCAGCAGTTTCGTCGATGGGAGGGGGGACGGCTACACCTTC
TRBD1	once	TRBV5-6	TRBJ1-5	CASSLGTGENLSNQPQHF	TGTGCCAGCAGCTTGGGGACAGGGGAAAACCTTAGCAATCAGCCCCAGCATTTT
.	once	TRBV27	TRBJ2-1	CASSPPPQYNEQFF	TGTGCCAGCAGTCCTCCCCCTCAGTACAATGAGCAGTTCTTC
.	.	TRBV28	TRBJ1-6	CASSLQAHYSPLHF	TGTGCCAGCAGCCTCCAAGCCCACTATTCACCCCTCCACTTT
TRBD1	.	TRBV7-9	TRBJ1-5	CASSPGTGVNQPQHF	TGTGCCAGCAGCCCCGGGACAGGAGTCAATCAGCCCCAGCATTTT
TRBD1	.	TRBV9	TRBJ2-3	CASSERLNTYGDRADTQYF	TGTGCCAGCAGCGAACGACTGAACACCTACGGGGACAGGGCAGATACGCAGTATTTT
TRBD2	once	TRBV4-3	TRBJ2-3	CASSQRTSGTDTQYF	TGCGCCAGCAGCCAAAGGACTAGCGGCACAGATACGCAGTATTTT
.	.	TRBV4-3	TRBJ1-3	CASSPAGASSGNTIYF	TGCGCCAGCAGCCCAGCAGGCGCCAGCTCTGGAAACACCATATATTTT
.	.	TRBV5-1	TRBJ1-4	CASRRDSSTNEKLFF	TGCGCCAGCAGGCGCGACAGCTCAACTAATGAAAAACTGTTTTTT
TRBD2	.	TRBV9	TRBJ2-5	CASSGTSGGEKETQYF	TGTGCCAGCAGCGGAACTAGCGGGGGGGAAAAAGAGACCCAGTACTTC